This T cell receptor beta chain comes out of a study of T cell repertoires in cytomegalovirus infection. Via MiXCR, TCRdb re-called the reads, giving one row per CDR3 protein. The sample lists around 99,000 distinct CDR3 sequences, around 31% occurring once. V gave up 4 bases and J gave up 4 bases, with 24 bases separating them. There are 18 residues in the CDR3. The germline V gene has CDR1 SGHDT and CDR2 YYEEEE. On this clonotype: Its antigen is undetermined.

The source was CD8+ T cells from cultured PBMCs, collected from culture after CMV antigen stimulation. The chain couples TRBV5-6 to TRBJ2-1; D is tentatively TRBD1 or TRBD2 (5 bases each). The TCR originated in a human donor in good health (CMV status not recorded). Some clones in this sample may be carry-over from other donors' samples. CDR3 loop: CASSTQGVGSTRYNEQFF. The CDR3 coding sequence is TGTGCCAGCAGCACCCAGGGTGTGGGGAGCACGAGGTACAATGAGCAGTTCTTC.